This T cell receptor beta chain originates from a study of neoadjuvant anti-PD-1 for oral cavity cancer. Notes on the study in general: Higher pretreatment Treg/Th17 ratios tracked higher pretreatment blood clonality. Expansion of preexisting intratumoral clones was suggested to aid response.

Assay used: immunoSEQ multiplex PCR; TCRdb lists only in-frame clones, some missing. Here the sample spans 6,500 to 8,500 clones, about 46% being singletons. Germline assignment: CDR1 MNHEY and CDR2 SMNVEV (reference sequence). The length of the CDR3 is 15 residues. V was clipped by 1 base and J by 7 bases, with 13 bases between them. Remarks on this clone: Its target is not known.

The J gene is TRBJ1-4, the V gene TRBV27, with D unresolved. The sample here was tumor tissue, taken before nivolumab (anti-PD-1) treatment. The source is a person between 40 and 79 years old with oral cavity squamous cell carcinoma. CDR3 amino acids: CASSLWAELSEKLFF. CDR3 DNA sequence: TGTGCCAGCAGTTTATGGGCGGAGTTAAGTGAAAAACTGTTTTTT. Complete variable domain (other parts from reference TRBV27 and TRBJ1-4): EAQVTQNPRYLITVTGKKLTVTCSQNMNHEYMSWYRQDPGLGLRQIYYSMNVEVTDKGDVPEGYKVSRKEKRNFPLILESPSPNQTSLYFCASSLWAELSEKLFFGSGTQLSVL.